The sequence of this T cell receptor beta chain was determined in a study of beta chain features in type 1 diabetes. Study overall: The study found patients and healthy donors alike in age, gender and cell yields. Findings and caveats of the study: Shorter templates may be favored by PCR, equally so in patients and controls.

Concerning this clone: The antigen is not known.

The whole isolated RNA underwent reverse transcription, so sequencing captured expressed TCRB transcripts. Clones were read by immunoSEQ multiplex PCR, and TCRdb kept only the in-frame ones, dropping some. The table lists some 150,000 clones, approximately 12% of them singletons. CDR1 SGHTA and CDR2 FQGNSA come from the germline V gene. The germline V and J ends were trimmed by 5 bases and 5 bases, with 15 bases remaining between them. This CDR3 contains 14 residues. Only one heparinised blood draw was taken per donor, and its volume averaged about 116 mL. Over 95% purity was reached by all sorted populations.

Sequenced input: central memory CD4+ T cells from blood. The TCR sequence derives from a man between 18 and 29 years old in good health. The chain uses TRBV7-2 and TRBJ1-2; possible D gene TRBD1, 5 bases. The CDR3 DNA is TGTGCCAGCAGCCCCAAACCGACAGTTTATGGCTACACCTTC. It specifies CASSPKPTVYGYTF.